A selection of T cell receptor beta chains follows, all from one sample in a study of beta chain features in type 1 diabetes. Some clones are missing from TCRdb's copy, which holds only in-frame ones; the method was immunoSEQ multiplex PCR. The repertoire holds a few hundred thousand clones, more than 9% seen once, with about 0.037% in the top ten. The material sequenced was naive CD4+ T cells from blood. The receptors stem from a woman in her late teens or twenties in good health. Both conserved end residues are part of each CDR3. The order of the fields is J gene, clone size, D gene, V gene, CDR3 DNA, CDR3 protein. The D gene is left open where the match is weak. Expanded clones get a size class; other rows say once, few or many, or leave the size out.

TRBJ1-5,few,.,TRBV6-5,TGTGCCAGCAGCAGGGCACATAGCAATCAGCCCCAGCATTTT,CASSRAHSNQPQHF
TRBJ1-5,few,TRBD1,TRBV6-6,TGTGCCAGCAGTTACACAGGACAGGGGGCCAGTCAGCCCCAGCATTTT,CASSYTGQGASQPQHF
TRBJ1-2,once,TRBD1,TRBV9,TGTGCCAGCAGCTACGCCTTGACAGGGAGCTATGGCTACACCTTC,CASSYALTGSYGYTF
TRBJ2-1,.,TRBD2,TRBV7-9,TGTGCCAGCAGCCAAACTAGCGGGGCCTACAATGAGCAGTTCTTC,CASSQTSGAYNEQFF
TRBJ2-7,.,.,TRBV9,TGTGCCAGCAGCGTAGGTGCAGTATCCTACGAGCAGTACTTC,CASSVGAVSYEQYF
TRBJ2-1,few,TRBD1,TRBV28,TGTGCCAGCAGTCCACCGGGACAGGACAATGAGCAGTTCTTC,CASSPPGQDNEQFF
TRBJ2-4,few,TRBD1,TRBV19,TGTGCCAGTAGTTCAGGGGGAAACATTCAGTACTTC,CASSSGGNIQYF
TRBJ1-2,.,.,TRBV5-5,TGTGCCAGCAGCTTGGTCCCGGGGGCTAACTATGGCTACACCTTC,CASSLVPGANYGYTF
TRBJ2-5,.,TRBD2,TRBV30,TGTGCCTGGAGGACTAGCGGGGGGTGGAAGACCCAGTACTTC,CAWRTSGGWKTQYF
TRBJ1-2,.,.,TRBV7-9,TGTGCCAGCAGCTTACCCCGACAGGTTTATGGCTACACCTTC,CASSLPRQVYGYTF
TRBJ2-1,few,.,TRBV7-9,TGTGCCAGCAGCCTAATAAACAATGAGCAGTTCTTC,CASSLINNEQFF
TRBJ2-1,.,TRBD2,TRBV6-1,TGTGCCAGCAGTGAAGAGGGTGTTTTGGCTAGCGGGGACCATGCGCAGTTCTTC,CASSEEGVLASGDHAQFF
TRBJ2-5,few,.,TRBV6-5,TGTGCCAGCGGTGGGCACCACCAAGAGACCCAGTACTTC,CASGGHHQETQYF